Shown below are 26 T cell receptor beta chains from a single sample sequenced in a study of blood T cell repertoires in COVID-19. Assay used: immunoSEQ multiplex PCR; TCRdb lists only in-frame clones, some missing. The repertoire holds some 120,000 clones, with roughly 84% as singletons. The specimen was peripheral blood. These receptors all come from a woman younger than 45 who had recovered from COVID-19.

The genes are TRBV6-5 and TRBJ1-1, with 8 nucleotides matching TRBD1. CDR3 size: 14 residues. The junction had 8 bases not matched to a gene; V was cut back by 9 bases and J by 2 bases. CDR1 is MNHEY and CDR2 is SVGAGI in the germline V gene. The CDR3 DNA reads TGTGCCAGTTGGACAGGGAAATATAACACTGAAGCTTTCTTT. Its protein product is CASWTGKYNTEAFF.

The chain has TRBV5-1 and TRBJ1-1; 9 nucleotides line up with TRBD1. In germline, CDR1 is SGHRS, CDR2 YFSETQ. The CDR3 sequence is 14 residues long. V shed 4 bases and J 4 bases; nucleotides not matched to a gene: 5. The CDR3 spells CASSHRGPGTEAFF. CDR3 in DNA: TGCGCCAGCAGCCACAGGGGGCCGGGCACTGAAGCTTTCTTT.

The genes are TRBV4-1 and TRBJ2-5; 11 nucleotides align to TRBD2. J lost 5 bases, V lost 5 bases, and 4 bases had no gene match. The germline V gene encodes CDR1 MGHRA and CDR2 YSYEKL. The CDR3 spans 14 residues. CDR3 nucleotides: TGCGCCAGCAGCTTAGCGGGAGGGGAGGAGACCCAGTACTTC. Translation: CASSLAGGEETQYF.

The chain links TRBV19 to TRBJ2-7; D is perhaps TRBD2 (6 bases). The CDR3 loop spans 15 amino acids. Germline lookup yields CDR1 LNHDA and CDR2 SQIVND (reference sequence). V dropped 1 base and J dropped 3 bases, with 13 bases sitting between them. The CDR3 coding sequence is TGTGCCAGTAGTATAGCGAGCCCGGGGGACTACGAGCAGTACTTC. Protein sequence: CASSIASPGDYEQYF.

This clone has just a few counts. The rearrangement links TRBV7-8 to TRBJ1-1; 7 positions match TRBD1. With 4 bases clipped from V and 5 bases from J, the junction kept 10 bases outside the gene matches. The CDR3 covers 15 residues. Germline V lookup: CDR1 SGHVS, CDR2 FQNEAQ. The CDR3 is CASSYPGAQGTEAFF. Written as DNA, the CDR3 is TGTGCCAGCAGCTACCCGGGGGCACAGGGGACTGAAGCTTTCTTT.

The chain couples TRBV12-3 or TRBV12-4 to TRBJ2-1; D is uncertain. V gave up 1 base and J gave up 6 bases, with 4 bases separating them. The CDR3 is made up of 12 amino acids. CDR3 sequence reads: CASSLGPNEQFF. CDR3 coding DNA: TGTGCCAGCAGTTTAGGGCCCAATGAGCAGTTCTTC.

The V gene is TRBV4-1, the J gene TRBJ2-7; 7 positions match TRBD1. The V segment lost 0 bases and the J segment 2 bases; nucleotides outside the gene matches: 7. Germline CDR1 is MGHRA and CDR2 is YSYEKL. The CDR3 extends over 16 amino acids. The CDR3 here is CASSQERGTVAYEQYF. The CDR3 DNA reads as TGCGCCAGCAGCCAAGAAAGAGGGACAGTGGCCTACGAGCAGTACTTC.

The V gene is TRBV2, the J gene TRBJ2-1; 9 nucleotides agree with TRBD2. Germline CDR1 reads SNHLY; CDR2 reads FYNNEI. V lost 4 bases, J lost 5 bases, and 0 bases stayed unmatched. CDR3 length: 13 amino acids. DNA of the CDR3: TGTGCCAGCAGTGCTAGCGGGGACAATGAGCAGTTCTTC. This codes for CASSASGDNEQFF. Together with reference TRBV2 and TRBJ2-1, the CDR3 gives the full variable domain: EPEVTQTPSHQVTQMGQEVILRCVPISNHLYFYWYRQILGQKVEFLVSFYNNEISEKSEIFDDQFSVERPDGSNFTLKIRSTKLEDSAMYFCASSASGDNEQFFGPGTRLTVL.

This rearrangement joins TRBV12-5 to TRBJ2-5, with a weak D call TRBD1 (6 bases). This CDR3 region has 13 residues. Germline V gene data show CDR1 as LGHNT and CDR2 as FRNRAP. Trimming left V 6 bases short and J 4 bases short, with 12 bases between. The CDR3: CASGIIGGETQYF. The CDR3 DNA reads as TGTGCTAGTGGCATTATAGGGGGAGAGACCCAGTACTTC.

The chain uses TRBV5-1 and TRBJ1-4; unclear D gene. V lost 5 bases to trimming and J lost 0 bases, with 11 bases between them. The CDR3 is made up of 15 amino acids. Germline values: CDR1 SGHRS, CDR2 YFSETQ. CDR3 loop: CASRPEGTTNEKLFF. CDR3 in DNA: TGCGCCAGCAGGCCGGAGGGTACAACTAATGAAAAACTGTTTTTT. Variable domain in full (rest from reference TRBV5-1 and TRBJ1-4): KAGVTQTPRYLIKTRGQQVTLSCSPISGHRSVSWYQQTPGQGLQFLFEYFSETQRNKGNFPGRFSGRQFSNSRSEMNVSTLELGDSALYLCASRPEGTTNEKLFFGSGTQLSVL.

The V and J genes are TRBV5-1 and TRBJ2-7, with D possibly matching TRBD1 (5 bases). Trimming cost V 4 bases and J 5 bases, with 25 bases left between them. CDR1 is SGHRS, CDR2 YFSETQ, per germline. The CDR3 runs 17 residues. The CDR3 loop is CASSISRRAGKFHEQYF. CDR3 nucleotides: TGCGCCAGCAGCATATCACGACGTGCAGGGAAGTTCCACGAGCAGTACTTC.

This sequence joins TRBV18 and TRBJ2-7; D may be TRBD1 (6 bases). Trimming stripped 0 bases from V and 6 bases from J, with 12 bases between. Germline-derived CDR1 and CDR2 are KGHSH and LQKENI. The CDR3 consists of 14 residues. CDR3 sequence: CASSPPIQGAEQYF. The CDR3 DNA reads TGTGCCAGCTCACCACCGATACAGGGTGCCGAGCAGTACTTC.

As for this clone: The germline gene is not matched at one end of the junction; a read error may be the cause. This chain connects TRBV6-1 to TRBJ2-1, with TRBD2 matching over 14 bases. Germline lookup yields CDR1 MNHNS and CDR2 SASEGT. This CDR3 is built from 17 residues. In DNA form, the CDR3 reads TGTGCCAGCAGAGAAGGGACTAGCGGGAGTTTTCGTCATGAGCAGTTCTTC. This translates into CASREGTSGSFRHEQFF.

CDR3 loop: CASSFPGTLSSGNTIYF. The CDR3 coding sequence is TGTGCCAGCAGCTTCCCCGGGACACTCAGCTCTGGAAACACCATATATTTT. This sequence joins TRBV11-2 and TRBJ1-3; D is possibly TRBD1 (6 bases). CDR1 is SGHAT, CDR2 FQNNGV, per germline. Trimming removed 3 bases from V and 0 bases from J, with 15 bases in between. The CDR3 is 17 amino acids.

This clone turned up a few times. CDR3 in amino acids: CASSLTGNQPQHF. In nucleotides, the CDR3 is TGTGCCAGCAGCTTGACGGGGAATCAGCCCCAGCATTTT. V usage is TRBV5-6 and J usage is TRBJ1-5; D is undetermined. This CDR3 contains 13 residues. Trimming took 1 base from V and 4 from J, leaving 6 bases between them. CDR1 and CDR2 from the germline V gene are SGHDT and YYEEEE.

This chain joins TRBV5-1 and TRBJ1-4; 8 nucleotides line up with TRBD1. The germline V gene encodes CDR1 SGHRS and CDR2 YFSETQ. The ends lost 4 bases at V and 4 bases at J; junction bases unmatched: 12. The CDR3 runs 17 residues. The CDR3 region has the DNA TGCGCCAGCAGCCCTACCGGGACAGGCATCAGTAATGAAAAACTGTTTTTT. Encoded protein: CASSPTGTGISNEKLFF. Full variable domain (missing parts from reference TRBV5-1 and TRBJ1-4): KAGVTQTPRYLIKTRGQQVTLSCSPISGHRSVSWYQQTPGQGLQFLFEYFSETQRNKGNFPGRFSGRQFSNSRSEMNVSTLELGDSALYLCASSPTGTGISNEKLFFGSGTQLSVL.

The chain carries TRBV7-8 and TRBJ2-7; D unresolved. The V gene lost 5 bases and the J gene lost 4 bases, with 9 bases spanning the gap. The V gene's germline CDR1 is SGHVS and CDR2 FQNEAQ. CDR3 length: 12 residues. CDR3 coding DNA: TGTGCCAGCAGCGTAGGGCTGTACGAGCAGTACTTC. Translated: CASSVGLYEQYF. Looking up the rest from reference TRBV7-8 and TRBJ2-7 gives the full variable domain: GAGVSQSPRYKVAKRGQDVALRCDPISGHVSLFWYQQALGQGPEFLTYFQNEAQLDKSGLPSDRFFAERPEGSVSTLKIQRTQQEDSAVYLCASSVGLYEQYFGPGTRLTVT.

V usage is TRBV3-1 (or the pseudogene TRBV3-2) and J usage is TRBJ1-4, with TRBD1 matching over 9 bases. V lost 1 base, J lost 12 bases, and 9 bases stayed unmatched. Germline CDR1 reads LGHDT; CDR2 reads YNNKEL (reference sequence). CDR3 length: 15 residues. CDR3: CASSQVGQGALELFF. CDR3 sequence (DNA): TGTGCCAGCAGCCAAGTGGGACAGGGTGCTCTAGAACTGTTTTTT.

This clone was found a few times. V gene TRBV5-6 combines with J gene TRBJ1-2, with D maybe TRBD1 (5 bases). The germline V and J ends were trimmed by 5 bases and 7 bases, with 12 bases remaining between them. CDR1 is SGHDT and CDR2 is YYEEEE in the germline V gene. The CDR3 is 12 amino acids. CDR3 in amino acids: CASRFRDLGYTF. The CDR3 region has the DNA TGTGCCAGCAGATTCAGGGATCTTGGCTACACCTTC.

CDR3 in amino acids: CASSPYQETQYF. The CDR3 DNA sequence: TGTGCCAGCAGTCCCTACCAAGAGACCCAGTACTTC. This chain links TRBV7-2 with TRBJ2-5; D is uncertain. This CDR3 is 12 amino acids long. Per the germline V gene, CDR1 is SGHTA and CDR2 is FQGNSA. V was clipped by 6 bases and J by 0 bases, with 5 bases between them.

The chain links TRBV19 to TRBJ2-1, with TRBD2 matching over 7 bases. The CDR3 sequence is 13 residues long. CDR1 is LNHDA, CDR2 SQIVND, per germline (reference sequence). The ends lost 6 bases at V and 8 bases at J; junction bases unmatched: 7. The CDR3 is CASRELALDEQFF. The CDR3 DNA reads as TGTGCCAGTAGGGAACTAGCGCTGGATGAGCAGTTCTTC.

This chain uses TRBV4-1 with TRBJ2-7, with 7 nucleotides matching TRBD1. V shed 0 bases, J shed 2 bases, and the junction held 7 bases outside the gene matches. This CDR3 is built from 16 residues. CDR1 and CDR2 from the germline V gene are MGHRA and YSYEKL. As DNA, the CDR3 is TGCGCCAGCAGCCAAGACCCAGGGGGTCAGCCCTACGAGCAGTACTTC. Translation: CASSQDPGGQPYEQYF.

The chain uses TRBV4-1 and TRBJ1-3; possible D gene TRBD1, 6 bases. Germline V gene lookup returns CDR1 MGHRA and CDR2 YSYEKL. The CDR3 contains 16 residues. V lost 0 bases and J 2 bases, leaving 11 bases between the germline ends. The CDR3 DNA is TGCGCCAGCAGCCAAGATGAGGGGGTTACTGGAAACACCATATATTTT. It translates to CASSQDEGVTGNTIYF.

The CDR3 DNA sequence: TGTGCCAGTAGTATAGCGTTCAGCGGGAGACGAGAGACCCAGTACTTC. Its protein product is CASSIAFSGRRETQYF. The V gene is TRBV19, the J gene TRBJ2-5, with 8 bases that match TRBD2. Germline CDR1 reads LNHDA; CDR2 reads SQIVND (reference sequence). V shed 1 base, J shed 4 bases, and the junction held 8 bases outside the gene matches. This CDR3 is 16 amino acids long.

This clone has only one observation. The chain is built from TRBV6-5 and TRBJ1-4; 11 bases fit TRBD1. CDR1 is MNHEY and CDR2 is SVGAGI in the germline V gene. The J segment lost 8 bases and the V segment lost 6 bases, leaving 8 bases of the junction unmatched. The CDR3 has 15 amino acids. CDR3 nucleotides: TGTGCCAGCAGCCCCGGGACAGGGGGTAGGGAAAAACTGTTTTTT. It translates to CASSPGTGGREKLFF.

The chain couples TRBV29-1 to TRBJ2-3; 7 bases fit TRBD2. The CDR3 consists of 15 residues. Germline assignment: CDR1 SQVTM and CDR2 ANQGSEA. V gave up 7 bases and J gave up 3 bases; unmatched junction bases: 13. This chain's CDR3 is CSGSPSGYQTDTQYF. CDR3 sequence (DNA): TGCAGCGGCTCCCCTAGCGGATATCAAACAGATACGCAGTATTTT.